This T cell receptor beta chain comes out of a study of blood T cells in healthy people across ages. Whole-study context: Template switching picked up about one barcoded beta molecule for each two T cells.

Study-wide results and limits: From one million sequenced T cells, diversity estimates were lower bounds.

About this clonotype: Its cognate antigen is unknown.

Then a second PCR, running about 6 to 12 cycles, was carried out with a sample-barcoded 5' primer and a J-beta primer mix. From the 5' RACE reads, TCRdb called clonotypes with MiXCR, one entry per CDR3 protein. This sample yields under 2 million distinct CDR3 sequences, of which almost 35% are seen a single time; approximately 10% belongs to the top ten. Trimming shortened V by 11 bases and J by 7 bases, and 21 bases separated the two germline ends. This CDR3 spans 13 amino acids. V gene TRBV6-7 combines with J gene TRBJ2-7; D unresolved. TRBV6-7 is noted as an ORF with a role that remains uncertain. The TCR was taken from a woman under 40 in good health. The sample consisted of blood. CDR3 amino acids: CAGTLPQTHEQYF. The CDR3 nucleotides are TGTGCCGGCACCCTACCCCAGACCCATGAGCAGTACTTC.